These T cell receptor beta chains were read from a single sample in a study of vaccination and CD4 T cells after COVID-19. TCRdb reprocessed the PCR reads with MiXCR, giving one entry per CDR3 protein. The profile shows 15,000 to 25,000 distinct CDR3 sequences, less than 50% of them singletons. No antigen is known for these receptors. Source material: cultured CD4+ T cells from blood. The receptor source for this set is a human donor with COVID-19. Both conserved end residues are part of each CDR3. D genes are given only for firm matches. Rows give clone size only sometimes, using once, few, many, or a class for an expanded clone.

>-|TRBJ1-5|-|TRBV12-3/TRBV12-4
TGTGCCAGCAGTACCGACTCCGTCCATCAGCCCCAGCATTTT
CASSTDSVHQPQHF
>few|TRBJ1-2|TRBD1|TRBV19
TGTGCCAGTACCGGGACAGGGTATTTGAACTATGGCTACACCTTC
CASTGTGYLNYGYTF
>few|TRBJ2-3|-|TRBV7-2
TGTGCCAGCCGCTGGGGCGGAGGCAGCACAGATACGCAGTATTTT
CASRWGGGSTDTQYF
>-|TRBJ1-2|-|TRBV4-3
TGCGCCAGCAGCCAAGGGGTCCAATATGGCTACACCTTC
CASSQGVQYGYTF
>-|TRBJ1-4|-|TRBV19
TGTGCCAGTACCTGGGGAATGAGGGAAAAACTGTTTTTT
CASTWGMREKLFF
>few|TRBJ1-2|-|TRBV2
TGTGCCAGCAGTGAAAGAGTCCTAAGTGGCTACACCTTC
CASSERVLSGYTF
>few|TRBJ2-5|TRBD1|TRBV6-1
TGTGCCAGCAGTGGACAGGGTACCGCGGAGACCCAGTACTTC
CASSGQGTAETQYF
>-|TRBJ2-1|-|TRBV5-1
TGCGCCAGCAGCTCGATTACAGGTATCTCCTACAATGAGCAGTTCTTC
CASSSITGISYNEQFF
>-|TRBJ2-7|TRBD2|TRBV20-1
TGCAGTGCCACCGGCGGGGGGGCCACGCAGTACTTC
CSATGGGATQYF
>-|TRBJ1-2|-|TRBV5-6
TGTGCCAGCAGCTCCGACAGCTATGGCTACACCTTC
CASSSDSYGYTF
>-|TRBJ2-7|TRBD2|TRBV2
TGTGCCAGCAGGGGAGGGACTAGCGGATACGAGCAGTACTTC
CASRGGTSGYEQYF
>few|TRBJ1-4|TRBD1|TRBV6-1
TGTGCCAGCGCACGACAGGGGGTCCTTACAACTAATGAAAAACTGTTTTTT
CASARQGVLTTNEKLFF
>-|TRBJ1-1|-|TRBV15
TGTACCACCAGCGGAGGGTTGGGGTTGAACACTGAAGCTTTCTTT
CTTSGGLGLNTEAFF
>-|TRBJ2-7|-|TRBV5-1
TGCGCCAGCAGCTCTACGGGGGTTCCAATCTACGAGCAGTACTTC
CASSSTGVPIYEQYF
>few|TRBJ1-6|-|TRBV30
TGTGCCTGTCAGACGGGACCCAGCTCCTATAATTCACCCCTCCACTTT
CACQTGPSSYNSPLHF
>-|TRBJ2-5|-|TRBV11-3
TGTGCCAGCAGCTCAGAACAGGAAACCCAGTACTTC
CASSSEQETQYF
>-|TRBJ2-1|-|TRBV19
TGTGCCAGTAGTATGTTCGCCGGCCACAATGAGCAGTTCTTC
CASSMFAGHNEQFF
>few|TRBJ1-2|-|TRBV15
TGTGCCACCAGCAGACCGAAGGTGGGCGGCTACACCTTC
CATSRPKVGGYTF
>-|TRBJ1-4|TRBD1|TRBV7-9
TGTGCCAGCAGCTTAGCCTCAGGGGGCGATAATGAAAAACTGTTTTTT
CASSLASGGDNEKLFF
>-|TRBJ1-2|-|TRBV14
TGTGCCAGCAGCCGCCTAGGGAGCTACTATGGCTACACCTTC
CASSRLGSYYGYTF
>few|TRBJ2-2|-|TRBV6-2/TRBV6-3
TGTGCCAGCAGTTTTAAGGGGTTGGACGGGGAGCTGTTTTTT
CASSFKGLDGELFF
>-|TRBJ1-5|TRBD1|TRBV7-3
TGTGCCAGCAAAGTCGGGACAGGGGACAATCAGCCCCAGCATTTT
CASKVGTGDNQPQHF
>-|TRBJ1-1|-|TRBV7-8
TGTGCCAGCAGCTTAAGGGAGGGGGTAGACGCTGAAGCTTTCTTT
CASSLREGVDAEAFF
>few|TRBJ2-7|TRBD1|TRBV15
TGTGCCACCAGCAGAGATGGGACAGCCGAGCAGTACTTC
CATSRDGTAEQYF
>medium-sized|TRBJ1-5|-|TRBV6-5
TGTGCCAGCAGTTACTCGAAGGATCAGCCCCAGCATTTT
CASSYSKDQPQHF
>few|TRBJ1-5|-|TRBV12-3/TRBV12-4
TGTGCCAGCAGCCCGACGGGCAGGGAGGAACAGCCCCAGCATTTT
CASSPTGREEQPQHF
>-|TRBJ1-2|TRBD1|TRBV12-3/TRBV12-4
TGTGCCAGCAGTCCAAGGGCAGGGGGCAACTATGGCTACACCTTC
CASSPRAGGNYGYTF
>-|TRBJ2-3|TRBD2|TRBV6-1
TGTGCCAGCAGCAATGGACTAGCGGGGGGATCGGGTACGCAGTATTTT
CASSNGLAGGSGTQYF
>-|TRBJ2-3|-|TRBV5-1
TGCGCCAGCAGCTTGGTTGGGGGATCAGATACGCAGTATTTT
CASSLVGGSDTQYF
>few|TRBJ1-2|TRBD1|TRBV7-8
TGTGCCAGCAGCTTCGGGACAGAGAACTATGGCTACACCTTC
CASSFGTENYGYTF